The rows below give T cell receptor beta chains drawn from one sample of a study of CD8 T cells in ankylosing spondylitis. Each CDR3 protein gets one entry after TCRdb re-called the 5' RACE reads with MiXCR. In the table there are approximately 240,000 distinct CDR3 sequences, roughly a tenth of which are singletons. The sequenced material came from blood, either unsorted or a sorted T cell fraction (not recorded which). The receptors here all came from a male donor with ankylosing spondylitis or in good health (not recorded which). CDR3s include the opening cysteine and the closing phenylalanine or tryptophan. A D gene is named only where the DNA matches it firmly. The size field is filled for only some rows; it gives once, few, many or a size class.

J,size,D,V,CDR3,DNA
TRBJ2-1,few,-,TRBV4-2,CASSQGWDEQFF,TGTGCCAGCAGCCAAGGCTGGGATGAGCAGTTCTTC
TRBJ1-2,-,-,TRBV21-1,CASDTDYGYTF,TGTGCCAGCGATACAGACTATGGCTACACCTTC
TRBJ2-3,many,-,TRBV27,CASRGAGFFTDTQYF,TGTGCCAGCCGAGGCGCAGGGTTTTTCACAGATACGCAGTATTTT
TRBJ1-1,many,-,TRBV12-3/TRBV12-4,CASRGFGGATEAFF,TGTGCCAGCAGGGGCTTCGGGGGCGCGACTGAAGCTTTCTTT
TRBJ2-2,many,-,TRBV12-3/TRBV12-4,CASSLITGSNTGELFF,TGTGCCAGCAGTTTAATTACGGGGTCGAACACCGGGGAGCTGTTTTTT
TRBJ2-6,few,-,TRBV18,CASSPSRSGANVLTF,TGTGCCAGCTCACCTTCCCGCTCTGGGGCCAACGTCCTGACTTTC
TRBJ2-5,few,-,TRBV29-1,CSVDLDDGIETQYF,TGCAGCGTTGATCTCGATGACGGGATTGAGACCCAGTACTTC
TRBJ1-3,many,-,TRBV16,CASSQVPRGNTIYF,TGTGCCAGCAGCCAAGTCCCCAGGGGAAACACCATATATTTT
TRBJ2-2,many,-,TRBV20-1,CSAREVNTGELFF,TGCAGTGCTAGAGAAGTGAACACCGGGGAGCTGTTTTTT
TRBJ2-5,-,-,TRBV7-2,CASSSRLPQETQYF,TGTGCCAGCAGCTCCCGACTACCTCAAGAGACCCAGTACTTC
TRBJ2-7,many,TRBD2,TRBV7-2,CASSPQGLAVTYEQYF,TGTGCCAGCAGCCCCCAGGGACTAGCGGTTACCTACGAGCAGTACTTC
TRBJ1-2,few,-,TRBV30,CACTDTYYGYTF,TGTGCCTGCACGGACACTTACTATGGCTACACCTTC
TRBJ2-7,many,-,TRBV20-1,CSASGDPKNEQYF,TGCAGTGCTAGTGGGGACCCCAAAAACGAGCAGTACTTC
TRBJ2-2,many,TRBD2,TRBV25-1,CASRPRGLAGVGTGELFF,TGTGCCAGCAGACCACGGGGTCTAGCGGGAGTCGGCACCGGGGAGCTGTTTTTT
TRBJ2-7,many,TRBD1,TRBV6-1,CASSGGTGLSYEQYF,TGTGCCAGCAGTGGAGGGACAGGGCTATCCTACGAGCAGTACTTC
TRBJ2-1,-,-,TRBV5-1,CASGLTGRELQF,TGCGCCAGCGGTTTGACCGGCAGAGAGTTGCAGTTC
TRBJ2-7,-,-,TRBV7-2,CASSLGAASYEQYF,TGTGCCAGCAGCTTAGGTGCAGCCTCCTACGAGCAGTACTTC
TRBJ1-2,many,-,TRBV6-2/TRBV6-3,CASSYRGGHGYTF,TGTGCCAGCAGTTACCGCGGCGGACATGGCTACACCTTC
TRBJ2-2,few,-,TRBV7-8,CASSPLHGTGELFF,TGTGCCAGCAGCCCCCTCCACGGGACCGGGGAGCTGTTTTTT
TRBJ2-1,many,TRBD1,TRBV10-3,CAISDPGQGASHEQFF,TGTGCCATCAGTGATCCGGGACAGGGGGCGAGTCATGAGCAGTTCTTC
TRBJ2-1,many,-,TRBV12-5,CASGFPPGLRNEQFF,TGTGCTAGTGGTTTTCCCCCGGGGTTGAGGAATGAGCAGTTCTTC
TRBJ2-7,many,-,TRBV12-3/TRBV12-4,CASSHREGPNEQYF,TGTGCCAGCAGTCACCGGGAAGGTCCCAACGAGCAGTACTTC